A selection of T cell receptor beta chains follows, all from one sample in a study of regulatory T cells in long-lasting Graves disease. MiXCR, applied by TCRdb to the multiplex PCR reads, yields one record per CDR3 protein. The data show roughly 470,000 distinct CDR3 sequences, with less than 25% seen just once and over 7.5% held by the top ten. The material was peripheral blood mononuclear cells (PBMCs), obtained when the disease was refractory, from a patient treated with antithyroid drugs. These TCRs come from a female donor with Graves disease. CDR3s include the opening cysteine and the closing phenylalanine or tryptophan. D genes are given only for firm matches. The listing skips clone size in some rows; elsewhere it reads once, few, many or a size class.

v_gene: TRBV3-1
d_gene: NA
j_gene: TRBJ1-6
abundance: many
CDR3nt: TGTGCCAGCAGCTCGCGAGGGGATTCACCCCTCCACTTT
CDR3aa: CASSSRGDSPLHF

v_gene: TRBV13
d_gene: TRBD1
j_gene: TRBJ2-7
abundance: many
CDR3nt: TGTGCCAGCAGCACCGGGACAGGCTACGAGCAGTACTTC
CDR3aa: CASSTGTGYEQYF

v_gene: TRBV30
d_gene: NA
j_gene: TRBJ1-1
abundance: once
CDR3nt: TGTGCCTGGAGTCCCGGGGGGAGAGCTTTCTTT
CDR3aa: CAWSPGGRAFF

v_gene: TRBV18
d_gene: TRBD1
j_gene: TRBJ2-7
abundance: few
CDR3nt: TGTGCCAGCTCACCTGGGGACAGGGCTAACGAGCAGTACTTC
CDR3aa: CASSPGDRANEQYF

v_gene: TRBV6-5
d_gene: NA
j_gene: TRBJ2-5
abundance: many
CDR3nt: TGTGCCAGCAGTTACGGGGTGCGAGAGACCCAGTACTTC
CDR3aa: CASSYGVRETQYF

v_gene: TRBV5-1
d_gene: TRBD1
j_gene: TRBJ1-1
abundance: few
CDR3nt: TGCGCCAGCAGCTTGAGGGGGCCGCTGAACACTGAAGCTTTCTTT
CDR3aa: CASSLRGPLNTEAFF

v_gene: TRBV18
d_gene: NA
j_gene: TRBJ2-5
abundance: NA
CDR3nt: TGTGCCAGCTCACCGTACGTAGCCGAGACCCAGTACTTC
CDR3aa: CASSPYVAETQYF

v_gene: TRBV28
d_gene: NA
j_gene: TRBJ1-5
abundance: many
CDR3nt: TGTGCCAGCAGTCCCGTTATGGGCAATCAGCCCCAGCATTTT
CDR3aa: CASSPVMGNQPQHF

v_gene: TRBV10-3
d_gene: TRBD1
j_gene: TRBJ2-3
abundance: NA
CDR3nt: TGTGCCATCAGTGAGGCCCAGGCAGGGACAGGGATAGATACGCAGTATTTT
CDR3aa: CAISEAQAGTGIDTQYF

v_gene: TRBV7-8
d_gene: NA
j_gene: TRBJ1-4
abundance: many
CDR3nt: TGTGCCAGCAGCTACGAGGGAGGAACTAATGAAAAACTGTTTTTT
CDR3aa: CASSYEGGTNEKLFF

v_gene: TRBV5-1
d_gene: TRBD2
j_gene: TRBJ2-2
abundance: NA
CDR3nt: TGCGCCAGCAGTGCCGCAGGACTAGGAATAGGCGGGGAGCTGTTTTTT
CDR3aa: CASSAAGLGIGGELFF

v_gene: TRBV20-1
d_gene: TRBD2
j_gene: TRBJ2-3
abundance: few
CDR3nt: TGCAGTGCTAGGGCTAGCGGGGTGGTGGATACGCAGTATTTT
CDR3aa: CSARASGVVDTQYF

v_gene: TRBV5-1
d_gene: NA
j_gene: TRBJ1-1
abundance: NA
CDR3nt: TGCGCCAGCAGTTTCGGGGGCGCCGTCGCTGAAGCTTTCTTT
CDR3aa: CASSFGGAVAEAFF

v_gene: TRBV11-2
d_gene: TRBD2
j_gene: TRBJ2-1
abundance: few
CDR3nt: TGTGCCAGCAGCTTAGGACTAGCGGACCCGATTAGGAATGAGCAGTTCTTC
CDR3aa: CASSLGLADPIRNEQFF

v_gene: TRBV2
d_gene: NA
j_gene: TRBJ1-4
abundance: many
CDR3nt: TGTGCCAGCGGGGGGGCTAATGAAAAACTGTTTTTT
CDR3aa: CASGGANEKLFF

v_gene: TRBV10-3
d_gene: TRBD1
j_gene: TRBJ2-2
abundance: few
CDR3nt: TGTGCCATCAGAGACAGGGGGAACACCGGGGAGCTGTTTTTT
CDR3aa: CAIRDRGNTGELFF

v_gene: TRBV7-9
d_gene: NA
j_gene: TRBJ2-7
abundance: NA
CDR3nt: TGTGCCAGCAGCTTCGGGAGTACAAGGGAGCAGTACTTC
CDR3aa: CASSFGSTREQYF

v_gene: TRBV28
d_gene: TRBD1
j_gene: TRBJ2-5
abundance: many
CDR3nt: TGTGCCAGCAGTTTATGGAGGGGACAGGCGTCCCTGGAGACCCAGTACTTC
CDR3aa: CASSLWRGQASLETQYF

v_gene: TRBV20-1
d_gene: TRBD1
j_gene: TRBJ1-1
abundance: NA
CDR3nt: TGCAGTGCTAGACATTACGGACAGGGCAGTGCTTTCTTT
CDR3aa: CSARHYGQGSAFF

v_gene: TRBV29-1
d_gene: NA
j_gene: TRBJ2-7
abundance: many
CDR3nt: TGCAGCGCCGCAACCCCTGGACCCGGAGCAAGGGCGCACGACGAGCAGTACTTC
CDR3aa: CSAATPGPGARAHDEQYF

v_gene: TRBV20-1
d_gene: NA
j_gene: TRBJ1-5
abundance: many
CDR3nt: TGCAGTGCGATCTTTGACAGTAATCAGCCCCAGCATTTT
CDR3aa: CSAIFDSNQPQHF

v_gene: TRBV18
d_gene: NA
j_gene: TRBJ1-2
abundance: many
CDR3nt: TGTGCCAGCTCACCAAGGGGGAGCTATGGCTACACCTTC
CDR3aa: CASSPRGSYGYTF

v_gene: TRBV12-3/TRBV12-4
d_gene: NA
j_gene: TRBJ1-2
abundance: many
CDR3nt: TGTGCCAGCAGTTCTACAGGGAGCGCCTATGGCTACACCTTC
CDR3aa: CASSSTGSAYGYTF

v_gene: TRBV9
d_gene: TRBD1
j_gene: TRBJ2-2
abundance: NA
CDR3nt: TGTGCCAGCAGCGACCCCCCAAGGGGGCTGCCTGGCGGGGAGCTGTTTTTT
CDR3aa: CASSDPPRGLPGGELFF

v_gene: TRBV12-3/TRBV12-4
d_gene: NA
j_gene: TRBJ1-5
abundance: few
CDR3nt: TGTGCCAGCAGTTTAAGACCAGGGGAGAAGAGGGGGGTACAGCATTTT
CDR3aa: CASSLRPGEKRGVQHF

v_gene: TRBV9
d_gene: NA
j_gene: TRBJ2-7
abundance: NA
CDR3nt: TGTGCCAGCAGCGCGGGATTGGAAACCTACGAGCAGTACTTC
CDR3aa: CASSAGLETYEQYF

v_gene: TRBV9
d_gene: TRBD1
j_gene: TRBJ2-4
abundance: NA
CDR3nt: TGTGCCAGCAGCGTAGGGGACAGCCAATTACCGTCCAAAAACATTCAGTACTTC
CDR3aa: CASSVGDSQLPSKNIQYF

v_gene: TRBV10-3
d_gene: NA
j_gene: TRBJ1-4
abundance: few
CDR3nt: TGTGCCATCAGTAAGTCGGCAACTAATGAAAAACTGTTTTTT
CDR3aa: CAISKSATNEKLFF

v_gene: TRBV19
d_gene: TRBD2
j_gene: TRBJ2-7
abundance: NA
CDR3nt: TGTGCCAGTAGTATTAACGCCGGGACTAGCGGAAATTACGAGCAGTACTTC
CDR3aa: CASSINAGTSGNYEQYF

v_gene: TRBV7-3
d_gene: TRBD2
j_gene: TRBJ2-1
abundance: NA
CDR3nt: TGTGCCAGCAGCTTAGAGCGGGGGAACAATGAGCAGTTCTTC
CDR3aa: CASSLERGNNEQFF

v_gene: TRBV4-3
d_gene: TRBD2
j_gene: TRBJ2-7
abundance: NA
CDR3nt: TGCGCCAGCAGCCTATCAAGCGGGAGAGGCTCCTACGAGCAGTGCTTC
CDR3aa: CASSLSSGRGSYEQCF

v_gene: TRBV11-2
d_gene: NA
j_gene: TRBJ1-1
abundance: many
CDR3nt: TGTGCCAGCAGGGACCCAGGCGCGGGCACTGAAGCTTTCTTT
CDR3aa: CASRDPGAGTEAFF

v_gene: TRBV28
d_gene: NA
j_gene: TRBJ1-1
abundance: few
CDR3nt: TGTGCCAGCAGCCGCATGCCGGGCCCCCTGAGAGCTTTCTTT
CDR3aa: CASSRMPGPLRAFF

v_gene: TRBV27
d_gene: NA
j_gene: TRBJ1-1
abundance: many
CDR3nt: TGTGCCAGCACCATGGGGGGCCCGCCTTTGGTGACTGAAGCTTTCTTT
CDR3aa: CASTMGGPPLVTEAFF

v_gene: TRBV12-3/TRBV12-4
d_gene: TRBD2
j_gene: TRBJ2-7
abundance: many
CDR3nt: TGTGCCAGCAGTTTAACTAGCGGGGGGTCCCACGAGCAGTACTTC
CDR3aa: CASSLTSGGSHEQYF

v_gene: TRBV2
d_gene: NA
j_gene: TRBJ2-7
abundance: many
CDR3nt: TGTGCCAGCAGTGAATCGGAGGGGTCGACCTACGAGCAGTACTTC
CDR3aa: CASSESEGSTYEQYF

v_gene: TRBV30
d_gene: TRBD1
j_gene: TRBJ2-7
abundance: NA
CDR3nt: TGTGCCTGGAGTGTACAGGGGGCGGGTGAGCAGTACTTC
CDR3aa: CAWSVQGAGEQYF

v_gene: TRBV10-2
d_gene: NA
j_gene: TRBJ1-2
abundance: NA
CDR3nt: TGCGCCAGCGCCCCCCGGGACAACTATGGCTACACCTTC
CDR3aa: CASAPRDNYGYTF

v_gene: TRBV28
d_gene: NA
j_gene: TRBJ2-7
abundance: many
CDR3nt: TGTGCCAGCAGTTTTGTCGGGGGCACCTACGAGCAGTACTTC
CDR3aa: CASSFVGGTYEQYF

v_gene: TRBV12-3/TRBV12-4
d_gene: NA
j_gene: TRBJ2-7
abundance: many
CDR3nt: TGTGCCAGCAGTTTTAGGGGGAGCGGCCACGAGCAGTACTTC
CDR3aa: CASSFRGSGHEQYF

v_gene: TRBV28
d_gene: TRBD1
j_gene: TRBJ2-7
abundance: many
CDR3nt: TGTGCCAGCAGATTCCCAGGGACAGGGAAAAGCGAGCAGTACTTC
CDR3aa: CASRFPGTGKSEQYF

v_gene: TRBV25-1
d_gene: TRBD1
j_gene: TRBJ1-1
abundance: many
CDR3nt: TGTGCCAGCAGTTATCCGGGACAGGACACTGAAGCTTTCTTT
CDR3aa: CASSYPGQDTEAFF

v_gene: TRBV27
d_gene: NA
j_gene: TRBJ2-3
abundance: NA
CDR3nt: TGTGCCAGCGGGAGGAAGCCTTACACAGATACGCAGTATTTT
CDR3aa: CASGRKPYTDTQYF

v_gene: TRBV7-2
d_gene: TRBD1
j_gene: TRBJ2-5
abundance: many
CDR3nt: TGTGCCAGCTTAGAGGGACAGGGGGGCCAAGAGACCCAGTACTTC
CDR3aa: CASLEGQGGQETQYF

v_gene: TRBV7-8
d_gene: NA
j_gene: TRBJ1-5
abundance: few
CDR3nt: TGTGCCAGCAGCTTATACTTGAATCAGCCCCAGCATTTT
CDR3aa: CASSLYLNQPQHF

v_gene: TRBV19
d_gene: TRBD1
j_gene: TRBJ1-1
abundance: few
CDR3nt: TGTGCCAGTAGGGACAGGGTGAACACTGAAGCTTTCTTT
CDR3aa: CASRDRVNTEAFF

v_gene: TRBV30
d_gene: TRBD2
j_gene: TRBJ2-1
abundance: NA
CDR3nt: TGTGCCTGGACCGGGGCAGGGAGGGTCAATGAGCAGTTCTTC
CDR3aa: CAWTGAGRVNEQFF

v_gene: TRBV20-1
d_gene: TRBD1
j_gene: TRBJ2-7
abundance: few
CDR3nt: TGCAGTGCTAGGGGAAGTGCAGGGGGCAACGAGCAGTACTTC
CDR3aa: CSARGSAGGNEQYF

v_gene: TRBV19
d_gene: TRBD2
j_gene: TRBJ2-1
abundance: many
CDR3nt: TGTGCCAGTAGTATGGGACTAGCGGATTACAATGAGCAGTTCTTC
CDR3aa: CASSMGLADYNEQFF

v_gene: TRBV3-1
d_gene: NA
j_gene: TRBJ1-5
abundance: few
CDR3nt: TGTGCCAGCAGCCACCCCAAACAGTATCAGCCCCAGCATTTT
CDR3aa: CASSHPKQYQPQHF